This T cell receptor (beta chain) derives from a study of shared clonotypes between healthy human individuals. Study details: Donors were a couple of women and a few men aged 18 to 49.

The authors ran the assay at deep level. Some clones are missing from TCRdb's copy, which holds only in-frame ones; the method was immunoSEQ multiplex PCR. The table includes 2.3 million or so clones, 85% to 95% detected once. In the CD4+ fraction, cells were divided into CD45RA+ naive and CD45RA-negative memory subsets. Germline loops: CDR1 SGHRS, CDR2 YFSETQ. Trimming took off 4 bases at V and 1 base at J, with 9 bases between the two ends. The CDR3 length is 14 residues. This sequence was found in a young man in good health. Some clones in this sample may be carry-over from other donors' samples. Specimen: naive CD4+ T cells from PBMCs. Subset given: CD45RA+ positively selected. The V call is TRBV5-1, the J call TRBJ2-1; D is unclear. CDR3 coding DNA: TGCGCCAGCAGCCCGCTGGGGTCCTACAATGAGCAGTTCTTC. Its translation is CASSPLGSYNEQFF. Complete variable domain (other parts from reference TRBV5-1 and TRBJ2-1): KAGVTQTPRYLIKTRGQQVTLSCSPISGHRSVSWYQQTPGQGLQFLFEYFSETQRNKGNFPGRFSGRQFSNSRSEMNVSTLELGDSALYLCASSPLGSYNEQFFGPGTRLTVL.